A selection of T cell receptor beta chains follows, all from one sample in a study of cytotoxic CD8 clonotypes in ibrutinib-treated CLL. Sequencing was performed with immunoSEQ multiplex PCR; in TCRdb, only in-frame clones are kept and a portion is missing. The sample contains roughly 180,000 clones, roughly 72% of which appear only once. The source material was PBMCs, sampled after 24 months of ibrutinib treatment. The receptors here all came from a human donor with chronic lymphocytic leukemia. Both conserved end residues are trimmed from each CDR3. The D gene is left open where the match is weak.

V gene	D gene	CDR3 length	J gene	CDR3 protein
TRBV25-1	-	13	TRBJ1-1	ASSEHLSVSTEAF
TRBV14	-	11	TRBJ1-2	ASSQATRYGYT
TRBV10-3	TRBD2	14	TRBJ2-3	AIRDYTSGKADTQY
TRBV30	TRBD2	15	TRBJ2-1	AWSVGKVAGAYNEQF
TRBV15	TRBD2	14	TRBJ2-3	ATETLAGGGADTQY
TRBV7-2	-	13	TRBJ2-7	ASSLMAAASYEQY
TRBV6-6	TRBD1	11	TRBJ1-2	ASSYTGGRGYT
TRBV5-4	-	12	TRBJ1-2	ASSDEGRNYGYT
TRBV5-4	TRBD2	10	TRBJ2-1	ASRGLAEIQF
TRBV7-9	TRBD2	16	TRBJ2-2	ASRPRLSGSGLSGELF
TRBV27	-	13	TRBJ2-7	ASSPRRQEGGVQY
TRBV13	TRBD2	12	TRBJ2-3	ASSRDYSRDTQY
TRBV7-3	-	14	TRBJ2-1	ASSRGGRQYYNEQF
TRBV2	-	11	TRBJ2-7	ASSEVPRSEQY
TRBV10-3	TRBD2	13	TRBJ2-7	AIRFKRELPYEQY
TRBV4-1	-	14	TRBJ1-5	ASSQGISPSNQPQH
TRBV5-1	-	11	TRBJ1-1	ASSLRGGTEAF
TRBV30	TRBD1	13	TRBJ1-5	AWSRQGVLHQPQH
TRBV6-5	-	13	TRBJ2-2	ASSYSTGITGELF
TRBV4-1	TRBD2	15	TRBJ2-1	ASSQLGLAGEGNEQF
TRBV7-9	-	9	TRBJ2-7	ASSLTYEQY
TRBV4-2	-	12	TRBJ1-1	ASSQGGDLTEAF
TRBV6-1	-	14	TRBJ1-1	ASSERVLGGGTEAF
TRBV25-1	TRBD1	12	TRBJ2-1	ASRDRGSYNEQF
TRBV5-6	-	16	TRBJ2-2	ASYNVHGVRVPTGELF
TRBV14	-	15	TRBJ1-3	ASSQGPTDRSGNTIY
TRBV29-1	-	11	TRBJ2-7	SAQVAGRGEQY
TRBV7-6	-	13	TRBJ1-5	ASSLEGGSNQPQH
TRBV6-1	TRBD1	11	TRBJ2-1	ASSPDRANEQF
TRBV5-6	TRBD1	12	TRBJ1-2	ASSLGTGSYGYT
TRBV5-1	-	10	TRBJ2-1	ATSGDGNEQF